The text below deals with one TCR beta chain. Original processing notes: Reference gene primer amplification yielded estimated nucleated cell counts. Libraries were prepared by immunoSEQ multiplex PCR; TCRdb keeps only in-frame clonotypes and omits some of them. V and J calls and clone size are given by that table; D and trimming were obtained from the DNA. The sample contains roughly 240,000 clones, about 83% of which appear only once. This specimen belongs to a study of blood T cell repertoires in COVID-19. In the study overall: COVID-19 samples collected from the United States, Italy and Spain covered acute and convalescent phases.

V lost 6 bases and J 2 bases, leaving 16 bases between the germline ends. The V gene's germline CDR1 is MDHEN and CDR2 SYDVKM. This CDR3 region has 15 residues. Sequencing input: PBMCs or T cells enriched from blood (not recorded which). This chain connects TRBV28 to TRBJ1-2; TRBD1 is a possible D gene (6 bases). This TCR was recovered from a woman between 40 and 50 years old who had been exposed to COVID-19. DNA for the CDR3: TGTGCCAGCAGCTACCCAACAGGACAGAACTATGGCTACACCTTC. Its translation: CASSYPTGQNYGYTF.